These 2 T cell receptor beta chains were all obtained from the same sample, sequenced in a study of cytomegalovirus exposure and HLA in healthy donors. It was with 60 Vbeta and 13 Jbeta primers that the PCR ran. TCRdb's table, derived via immunoSEQ multiplex PCR, lists solely in-frame clones and lacks some. This table holds roughly 130,000 clones, around 8.5% found once. The specimen was PBMCs. The source of these receptors is a man in his forties in good health and CMV-seronegative.

This sequence joins TRBV5-4 and TRBJ2-6; 12 bases align to TRBD1. The V gene end was trimmed by 3 bases and the J gene end by 3 bases; junction bases not matched to a gene: 7. CDR3 size: 18 residues. CDR1 is SGHNT and CDR2 is YYREEE in the germline V gene (reference sequence). The chain's CDR3 is CASSYPGQGARGANVLTF. DNA for the CDR3: TGTGCCAGCAGCTACCCGGGACAGGGGGCGCGTGGGGCCAACGTCCTGACTTTC.

The chain couples TRBV16 to TRBJ2-2, with D uncertain. Per germline, CDR1 KGHSY and CDR2 FQNENV. Trimming took 0 bases from V and 4 from J, leaving 6 bases between them. This CDR3 spans 14 amino acids. CDR3 sequence reads: CASSQSPVTGELFF. CDR3 sequence (DNA): TGTGCCAGCAGCCAATCCCCGGTCACCGGGGAGCTGTTTTTT.